This T cell receptor beta chain was identified in a study of T cells after yellow fever vaccination. TCR cDNA was made by 5'RACE template switching, adding a universal primer site and UMIs. TCRdb redid the calling of the 5' RACE reads with MiXCR, one entry per CDR3 protein. The sample has under 300,000 distinct CDR3 sequences, about an eighth seen once. A remark on this clonotype: Its cognate antigen is unknown.

Trimming removed 5 bases from V and 6 bases from J; junction bases left unmatched: 7. Germline V lookup: CDR1 SGHRS, CDR2 YFSETQ. The CDR3 extends over 13 amino acids. Whole-study results and caveats: Repertoires sorted by FACS could include abundant clonotypes that are contaminants from the bulk population. Researchers noted that a small share of clonotypes showed up in both CD4 and CD8 compartments. At around 96% for CD4 and approximately 89% for CD8, most primary-vaccination clones showed up again after the booster.

The rearrangement uses TRBV5-1 and TRBJ2-7; 8 bases are a match to TRBD1. This specimen was CD4+ T cells sorted from PBMCs, taken 45 days after the yellow fever booster vaccination. The clonotype originates from a man younger than 40 who received the YFV17D yellow fever vaccine. In nucleotides, the CDR3 is TGCGCCAGCAGTTCGACAGGGGATATCGAGCAGTACTTC. Translating gives CASSSTGDIEQYF.